This TCR beta chain is from a study of immune heterogeneity within non-small cell lung tumors. This clonotype has at least ten counts. Bulk tumor genomic DNA (approximately 610 ng per sample) served as template. Surgery yielded several widely spaced biopsies per primary tumor. Enrolled patients presented with newly diagnosed, previously untreated non-small cell lung cancer and underwent curative surgery. CDR3 size: 15 residues. The germline V and J ends were trimmed by 0 bases and 3 bases, with 12 bases remaining between them. The germline V gene encodes CDR1 MGHRA and CDR2 YSYEKL. TCR beta CDR3 amplification used multiplex PCR with 32 V and 13 J primers. MiXCR, applied by TCRdb to the multiplex PCR reads, yields one record per CDR3 protein. The repertoire consists of about 34,000 distinct CDR3 sequences, with 28% occurring once and the leading ten covering 3% to 4.5%.

The sample was lung tumor tissue. The chain employs TRBV4-1 and TRBJ2-7; D remains ambiguous. The origin of this receptor is a man aged 35 to 55 with non-small cell lung cancer. The DNA of the CDR3 is TGCGCCAGCAGCCAAGATAGGAGTAGGAACTACGAGCAGTACTTC. Translating gives CASSQDRSRNYEQYF.